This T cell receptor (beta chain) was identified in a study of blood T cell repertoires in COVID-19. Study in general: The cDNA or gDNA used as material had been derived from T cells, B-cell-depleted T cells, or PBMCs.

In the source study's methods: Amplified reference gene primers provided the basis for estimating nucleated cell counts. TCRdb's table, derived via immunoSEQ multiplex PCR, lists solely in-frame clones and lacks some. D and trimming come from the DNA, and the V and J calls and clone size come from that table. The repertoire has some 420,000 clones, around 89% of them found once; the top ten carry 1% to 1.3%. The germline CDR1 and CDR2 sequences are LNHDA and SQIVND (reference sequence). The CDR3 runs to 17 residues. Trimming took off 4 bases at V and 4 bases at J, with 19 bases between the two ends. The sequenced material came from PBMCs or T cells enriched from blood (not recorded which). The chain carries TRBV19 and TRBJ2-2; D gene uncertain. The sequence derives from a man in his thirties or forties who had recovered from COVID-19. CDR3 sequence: CASSTPPRQGSTGELFF. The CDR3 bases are TGTGCCAGTAGTACCCCCCCGAGACAAGGTAGCACCGGGGAGCTGTTTTTT.